This TCR beta chain was recovered during a study of cytomegalovirus exposure and HLA in healthy donors. The study, taken as a whole, reports: For most subjects, TCR beta sequences were reported to predict HLA-A and HLA-B alleles with accuracy.

Amplification used 60 Vbeta primers and 13 Jbeta primers. Assay: immunoSEQ multiplex PCR; the TCRdb copy retains only in-frame clones and omits some. The sample holds some 160,000 clones; around 85% are singletons and the top ten take 1% to 1.5%. A remark on this clone: Its antigen is not identified.

Healthy people donating bone marrow made up the donors. The V end was cut by 5 bases, the J end by 1 base, with 8 bases between. This CDR3 contains 13 residues. The germline V gene encodes CDR1 SGHTA and CDR2 FQGNSA. The rearrangement links TRBV7-2 to TRBJ1-1, with D possibly being TRBD1 (6 bases). The clonotype was recovered from a man aged 50-60 years in good health and CMV-seropositive. The sample was PBMCs. The chain's CDR3 is CASSQQGNTEAFF. The CDR3 DNA sequence: TGTGCCAGCAGCCAACAGGGGAACACTGAAGCTTTCTTT.